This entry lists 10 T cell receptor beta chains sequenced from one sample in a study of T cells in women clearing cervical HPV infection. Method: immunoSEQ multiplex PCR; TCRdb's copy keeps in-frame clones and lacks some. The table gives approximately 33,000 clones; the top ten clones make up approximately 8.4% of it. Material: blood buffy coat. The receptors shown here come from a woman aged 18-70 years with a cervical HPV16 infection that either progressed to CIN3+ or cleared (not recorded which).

The part of the CDR3 DNA that was read is TGTGCCTGGAGTAAGGCAATTCCAGGGCAGCCC. It translates to CAWSKAIPGQP. The CDR3, in full, reads CAWSKAIPGQPQHF. The V and J genes are TRBV30 and TRBJ1-5; a possible D gene is TRBD1 (5 bases). The read halts 3 residues ahead of the CDR3 end, with the missing end drawn from the germline J gene. Germline values: CDR1 GTSNPN, CDR2 SVGIG (reference sequence). V shed 2 bases and J shed 7 bases, with 15 bases lying between them. The CDR3 runs 14 residues. The entire variable domain, with the rest obtained from reference TRBV30 and TRBJ1-5, is as follows: SQTIHQWPATLVQPVGSPLSLECTVEGTSNPNLYWYRQAAGRGLQLLFYSVGIGQISSEVPQNLSASRPQDRQFILSSKKLLLSDSGFYLCAWSKAIPGQPQHFGDGTRLSIL.

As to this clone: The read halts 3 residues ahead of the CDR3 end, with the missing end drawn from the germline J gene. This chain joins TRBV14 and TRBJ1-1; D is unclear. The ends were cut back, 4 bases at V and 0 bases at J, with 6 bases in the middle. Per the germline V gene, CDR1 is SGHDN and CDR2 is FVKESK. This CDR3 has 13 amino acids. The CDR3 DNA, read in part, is TGTGCCAGCAGCCGACAACTGAACACTGAA. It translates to CASSRQLNTE. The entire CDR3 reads CASSRQLNTEAFF.

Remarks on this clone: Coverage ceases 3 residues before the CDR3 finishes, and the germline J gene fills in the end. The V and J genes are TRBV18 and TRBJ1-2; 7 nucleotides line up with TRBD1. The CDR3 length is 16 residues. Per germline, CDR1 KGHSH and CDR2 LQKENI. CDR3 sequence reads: CASSRSAGGGTDTYTF. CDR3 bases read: TGTGCCAGCTCACGCTCAGCGGGAGGGGGCACAGATACC.

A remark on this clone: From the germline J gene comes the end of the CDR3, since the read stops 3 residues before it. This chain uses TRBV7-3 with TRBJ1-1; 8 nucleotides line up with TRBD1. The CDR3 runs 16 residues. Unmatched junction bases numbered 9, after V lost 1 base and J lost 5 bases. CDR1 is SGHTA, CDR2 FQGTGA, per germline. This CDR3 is CASSLIGRGPGTEAFF. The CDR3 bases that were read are TGTGCCAGCAGCTTAATAGGCAGGGGGCCGGGGACTGAA.

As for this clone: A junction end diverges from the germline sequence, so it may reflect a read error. CDR3 DNA, as far as it was read: TGCGCCAGCAGCCAAGTTAGCGGGACAACACTCTACGAG. Translated: CASSQVSGTTLYE. The entire CDR3 is CASSQVSGTTLYEQYF. The V and J genes are TRBV4-2 and TRBJ2-7, with 8 bases identical to TRBD2. The sequence runs out 3 residues before the end of the CDR3; the remainder is reconstructed from the germline J gene. Germline V gene data show CDR1 as LGHNA and CDR2 as YNFKEQ. The CDR3 length is 16 residues.

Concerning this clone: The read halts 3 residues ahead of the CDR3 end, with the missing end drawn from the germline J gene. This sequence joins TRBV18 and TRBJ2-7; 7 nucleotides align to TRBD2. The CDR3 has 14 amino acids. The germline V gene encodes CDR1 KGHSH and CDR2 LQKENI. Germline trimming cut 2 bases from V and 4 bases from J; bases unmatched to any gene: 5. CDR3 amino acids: CASSPGAGPYEQYF. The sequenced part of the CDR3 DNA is TGTGCCAGCTCACCAGGAGCGGGACCTTACGAG.

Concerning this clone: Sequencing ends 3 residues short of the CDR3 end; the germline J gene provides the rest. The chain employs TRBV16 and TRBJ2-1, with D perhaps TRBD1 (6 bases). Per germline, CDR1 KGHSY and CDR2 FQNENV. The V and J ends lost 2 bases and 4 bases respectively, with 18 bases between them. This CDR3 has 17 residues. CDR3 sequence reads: CASSQPSRGHGYNEQFF. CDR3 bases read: TGTGCCAGCAGCCAACCTTCTAGGGGACATGGATACAATGAG.

The chain's CDR3 is CASTDSSREKLFF. Partial CDR3 DNA: TGTGCCAGTACCGACAGCTCCCGGGAAAAA. The rearrangement joins TRBV19 to TRBJ1-4; TRBD1 is a possible D gene (5 bases). The read terminates 3 residues ahead of where the CDR3 ends, so the germline J gene completes it. There are 13 residues in the CDR3. V gave up 7 bases and J gave up 8 bases, with 14 bases separating them. Germline CDR1 is LNHDA and CDR2 is SQIVND (reference sequence).

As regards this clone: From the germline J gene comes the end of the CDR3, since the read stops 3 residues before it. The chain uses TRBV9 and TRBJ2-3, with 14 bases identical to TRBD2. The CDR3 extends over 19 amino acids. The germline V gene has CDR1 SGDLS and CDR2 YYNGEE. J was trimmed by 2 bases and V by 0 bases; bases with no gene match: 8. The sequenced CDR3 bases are TGTGCCAGCAGCGTAGAGTTTCAGGGACTAGCGGGGGCCACAGATACG. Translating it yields CASSVEFQGLAGATDT. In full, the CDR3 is CASSVEFQGLAGATDTQYF.

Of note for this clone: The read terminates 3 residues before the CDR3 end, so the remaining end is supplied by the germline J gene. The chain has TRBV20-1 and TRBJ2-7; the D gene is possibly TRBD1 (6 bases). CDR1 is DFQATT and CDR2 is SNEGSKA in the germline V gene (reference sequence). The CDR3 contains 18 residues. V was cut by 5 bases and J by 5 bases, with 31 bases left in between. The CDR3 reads CSAERYSSFAGTPNEQYF. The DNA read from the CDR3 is TGCAGTGCTGAGAGGTATTCTTCCTTCGCCGGGACACCGAACGAG.